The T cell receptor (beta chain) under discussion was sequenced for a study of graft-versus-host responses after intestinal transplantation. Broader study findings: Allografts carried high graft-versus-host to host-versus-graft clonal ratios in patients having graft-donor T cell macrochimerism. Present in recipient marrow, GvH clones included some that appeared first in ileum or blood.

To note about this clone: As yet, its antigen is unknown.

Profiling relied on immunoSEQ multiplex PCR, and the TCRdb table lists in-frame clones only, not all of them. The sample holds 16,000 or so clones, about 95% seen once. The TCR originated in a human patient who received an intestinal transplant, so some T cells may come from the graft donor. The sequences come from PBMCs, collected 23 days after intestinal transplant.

This chain's CDR3 is CASSSGQGALSPLHF. CDR3 nucleotide sequence: TGTGCCAGCAGCTCGGGACAGGGGGCGCTTTCACCCCTCCACTTT. The chain uses TRBV5-6 and TRBJ1-6; 12 positions match TRBD1. Germline-derived CDR1 and CDR2 are SGHDT and YYEEEE. With V trimmed by 3 bases and J by 9 bases, 4 bases remained unmatched. CDR3 length: 15 residues.